This T cell receptor beta chain was found in a study of T-cell reconstitution after alpha-beta-depleted transplantation in children. This clonotype appeared a few times. Construction of the TCRbeta library involved unique molecular identifiers. TCRdb used MiXCR to reprocess the PCR reads, holding one entry per CDR3 protein. The sample comprises around 370,000 distinct CDR3 sequences, around 10% of which are singletons, and 2.4% rests with the top ten. Germline-derived CDR1 and CDR2 are SGHKS and YYEKEE (reference sequence). The length of the CDR3 is 14 residues. Trimming shortened V by 1 base and J by 4 bases, and 8 bases separated the two germline ends.

The sequence derives from a human donor who donated a stem cell graft to a child with acute lymphoblastic leukemia. The sample was PBMCs from the stem cell graft donor, taken from the stem cell graft. The rearrangement links TRBV5-5 to TRBJ1-4; D gene unclear. The CDR3 loop reads CASSLFGFNEKLFF. In DNA form, the CDR3 reads TGTGCCAGCAGCTTGTTTGGTTTTAATGAAAAACTGTTTTTT.